The 28 T cell receptor beta chains below come from one sample, sequenced in a study of shared clonotypes between healthy human individuals (dated by TCRdb to 2020 to 2021). Library prep was done by the immunoSEQ multiplex PCR assay. What TCRdb holds here is the immuneACCESS table cut down to in-frame rearrangements. Part of the clones is not present; checked against another copy, under half of the missing clones reflect an unresolved V gene, and the others are unexplained. The sample profile shows around 2.3 million clones; around 95% of them were found once. Of the sample, 0.1% to 0.15% falls within the top ten clones. The sequenced sample was naive CD4+ T cells sorted from blood. Reading the label with the study, this specimen's cell subset or site is: CD45RA+ positively selected. Source of these receptors: a man aged 18 to 35 in good health.

This sequence joins TRBV10-1 and TRBJ2-3; D remains unclear. Germline V gene lookup returns CDR1 WNHNN and CDR2 SYGVQD (reference sequence). The CDR3 runs to 16 residues. Trimming took off 0 bases at V and 0 bases at J, with 10 bases between the two ends. The DNA of the CDR3 is TGCGCCAGCAGTGAGTCGGTAGTTCCTAGCACAGATACGCAGTATTTT. Its translation is CASSESVVPSTDTQYF.

The genes are TRBV30 and TRBJ2-5, with D possibly being TRBD2 (5 bases). The CDR3 totals 13 residues. V dropped 2 bases and J dropped 2 bases, with 9 bases sitting between them. The germline V gene encodes CDR1 GTSNPN and CDR2 SVGIG (reference sequence). CDR3 sequence (DNA): TGTGCCTGGAGTATAGGAGGACAAGAGACCCAGTACTTC. Translated, it gives CAWSIGGQETQYF.

This rearrangement joins TRBV2 to TRBJ2-7; D is unresolved. Germline lookup yields CDR1 SNHLY and CDR2 FYNNEI. Deletions cut 4 bases from V and 2 bases from J, with 9 bases between. The CDR3 runs to 13 residues. Here the CDR3 DNA reads TGTGCCAGCAGTGGAGACGGACCCTACGAGCAGTACTTC. It translates to CASSGDGPYEQYF.

The chain joins TRBV6-5 to TRBJ1-6, with TRBD1 as a possible D gene (5 bases). Germline V lookup: CDR1 MNHEY, CDR2 SVGAGI. The CDR3 totals 14 residues. V lost 6 bases, J lost 6 bases, and 12 bases lay in between. Here the CDR3 DNA reads TGTGCCAGCAGACCAGGGACGCTTAATTCACCCCTCCACTTT. It is translated as CASRPGTLNSPLHF.

The sample holds one count of this clone. The V call is TRBV5-1, the J call TRBJ2-7; 7 nucleotides line up with TRBD1. The V and J ends lost 3 bases and 6 bases, in that order; junction bases with no gene match: 3. This CDR3 has 12 residues. Germline CDR1 and CDR2: SGHRS and YFSETQ. This CDR3 reads CASSYTGAEQYF. In DNA form, the CDR3 reads TGCGCCAGCAGCTATACAGGGGCCGAGCAGTACTTC.

The chain employs TRBV10-3 and TRBJ1-2, with TRBD1 matching over 7 bases. CDR1 ENHRY and CDR2 SYGVKD come from the germline V gene. V lost 7 bases to trimming and J lost 2 bases; unmatched junction nucleotides: 4. The CDR3 loop spans 13 amino acids. CDR3 bases: TGTGCCATCAACCCACAGGGGAACTATGGCTACACCTTC. This encodes CAINPQGNYGYTF.

The chain carries TRBV18 and TRBJ1-3; D may be TRBD1 (6 bases). V gave up 4 bases and J gave up 0 bases, with 10 bases separating them. The CDR3 consists of 15 residues. Germline V gene sequence: CDR1 KGHSH, CDR2 LQKENI. For the CDR3, the DNA is TGTGCCAGCTCACAGACAGGACACTCTGGAAACACCATATATTTT. Translating gives CASSQTGHSGNTIYF. Together with reference TRBV18 and TRBJ1-3, the CDR3 gives the full variable domain: NAGVMQNPRHLVRRRGQEARLRCSPMKGHSHVYWYRQLPEEGLKFMVYLQKENIIDESGMPKERFSAEFPKEGPSILRIQQVVRGDSAAYFCASSQTGHSGNTIYFGEGSWLTVV.

This rearrangement joins TRBV4-2 to TRBJ1-6; D is ambiguous. The CDR3 sequence is 14 residues long. Germline V gives CDR1 LGHNA, CDR2 YNFKEQ. V lost 4 bases and J 10 bases, leaving 14 bases between the germline ends. The CDR3 is CASSRKPEGSPLHF. The DNA for the CDR3 is TGTGCCAGCAGCCGCAAACCGGAGGGATCACCCCTCCACTTT.

The CDR3 DNA is TGTGCCAGCAGTATAAGCGGGGGGTCGGCCTACGAGCAGTACTTC. Protein: CASSISGGSAYEQYF. The V gene is TRBV7-8, the J gene TRBJ2-7; 9 positions match TRBD2. This CDR3 has 15 residues. Trimming cost V 6 bases and J 2 bases; bases outside gene matches: 8. CDR1 is SGHVS and CDR2 is FQNEAQ in the germline V gene.

V gene TRBV30 combines with J gene TRBJ2-2; D is possibly TRBD1 (7 bases). The CDR3 sequence is 17 residues long. CDR1 GTSNPN and CDR2 SVGIG come from the germline V gene (reference sequence). V dropped 3 bases and J dropped 5 bases, with 22 bases sitting between them. CDR3 amino acids: CAWSGGRTGRWTGELFF. CDR3 sequence (DNA): TGTGCCTGGAGCGGAGGGAGGACAGGCCGTTGGACCGGGGAGCTGTTTTTT.

This chain uses TRBV4-3 with TRBJ2-2, with D possibly TRBD2 on 5 matching bases. This CDR3 contains 16 residues. Germline assignment: CDR1 LGHNA and CDR2 YSLEER. Trimming pared 0 bases from V and 5 bases from J, leaving 13 bases between. The CDR3 region is CASSQDEGIETGELFF. As DNA, the CDR3 is TGCGCCAGCAGCCAAGATGAGGGCATAGAAACCGGGGAGCTGTTTTTT.

The V call is TRBV4-3, the J call TRBJ1-1, with 7 bases fitting TRBD1. CDR1 is LGHNA, CDR2 YSLEER, per germline. The trim removed 2 bases at V and 7 bases at J, leaving 10 bases unmatched. The CDR3 has 15 amino acids. The CDR3 sequence: CASSQSGTAYREAFF. As DNA, the CDR3 is TGCGCCAGCAGCCAATCCGGGACAGCGTACCGTGAAGCTTTCTTT.

In DNA form, the CDR3 reads TGTGCTAGTGGTTTGCACAGGGTTGGAAGATCCTACGAGCAGTACTTC. Protein sequence: CASGLHRVGRSYEQYF. This chain links TRBV12-5 with TRBJ2-7, with D perhaps TRBD1 (6 bases). The V end was cut by 2 bases, the J end by 1 base, with 15 bases between. This CDR3 has 16 residues. The germline V gene encodes CDR1 LGHNT and CDR2 FRNRAP.

This chain uses TRBV7-2 with TRBJ2-2, with 7 bases aligning to TRBD2. The CDR3 has 15 amino acids. The germline V gene has CDR1 SGHTA and CDR2 FQGNSA. The V segment lost 5 bases and the J segment 8 bases; nucleotides outside the gene matches: 11. DNA of the CDR3: TGTGCCAGCAGCCGACTAGCACGTTCTACTGGGGAGCTGTTTTTT. This translates into CASSRLARSTGELFF.

V usage is TRBV30 and J usage is TRBJ1-6; no clear D. Trimming cost V 5 bases and J 9 bases, with 8 bases left between them. Germline CDR1 GTSNPN, CDR2 SVGIG (reference sequence). This CDR3 contains 11 residues. This chain's CDR3 is CAWARGSPLHF. CDR3 DNA sequence: TGTGCCTGGGCCCGAGGTTCACCCCTCCACTTT. Full variable domain (outside the CDR3, taken from reference TRBV30 and TRBJ1-6): SQTIHQWPATLVQPVGSPLSLECTVEGTSNPNLYWYRQAAGRGLQLLFYSVGIGQISSEVPQNLSASRPQDRQFILSSKKLLLSDSGFYLCAWARGSPLHFGNGTRLTVT.

This clone was recorded once. The chain joins TRBV18 to TRBJ2-7, with 9 nucleotides matching TRBD1. Germline V gives CDR1 KGHSH, CDR2 LQKENI. The CDR3 loop spans 15 amino acids. V lost 4 bases and J lost 6; bases outside the gene matches: 10. The CDR3 spells CASSRATGGPSEQYF. CDR3 in DNA: TGTGCCAGCTCACGGGCGACAGGGGGGCCCTCCGAGCAGTACTTC.

The chain uses TRBV7-9 and TRBJ1-3, with a possible D match to TRBD1 (5 bases). The CDR3 covers 16 residues. CDR1 is SEHNR and CDR2 is FQNEAQ in the germline V gene (reference sequence). The V gene lost 4 bases and the J gene lost 0 bases, with 13 bases spanning the gap. CDR3 region: CASSSHDSPSGNTIYF. CDR3 coding DNA: TGTGCCAGCAGCTCCCACGACAGTCCCTCTGGAAACACCATATATTTT.

This clone appeared once. This chain links TRBV14 with TRBJ2-7; no reliable D call. Germline assignment: CDR1 SGHDN and CDR2 FVKESK. The CDR3 runs to 12 residues. V lost 3 bases and J lost 5, with 8 bases in between. CDR3 in amino acids: CASSHTPNEQYF. The CDR3, as DNA: TGTGCCAGCAGCCACACCCCTAACGAGCAGTACTTC.

V and J are TRBV7-2 and TRBJ1-5, with unresolved D. The CDR3 extends over 13 amino acids. Germline lookup yields CDR1 SGHTA and CDR2 FQGNSA. V was shortened by 1 base and J by 7 bases, with 8 bases between the two germline ends. The CDR3 sequence is CASSLEVGQPQHF. CDR3 coding DNA: TGTGCCAGCAGCTTAGAGGTGGGACAGCCCCAGCATTTT.

In the case of this clone: This CDR3 is also generated by other DNA sequences in the sample. The chain joins TRBV5-6 to TRBJ1-5, with D possibly TRBD1 on 6 matching bases. The CDR3 extends over 15 amino acids. Germline values: CDR1 SGHDT, CDR2 YYEEEE. Trimming removed 0 bases at V and 1 base at J, with 8 bases between. Here the CDR3 DNA reads TGTGCCAGCAGCTTGGGGGGGGGCAGCAATCAGCCCCAGCATTTT. Amino acids: CASSLGGGSNQPQHF.

This clone has just one count. The chain carries TRBV18 and TRBJ2-7; D is unresolved. Germline CDR1 and CDR2: KGHSH and LQKENI. V lost 5 bases and J lost 7, with 12 bases in between. The CDR3 is 12 amino acids. CDR3 nucleotides: TGTGCCAGCTCATCGATGCTGGGGGAGCAGTACTTC. Amino acid sequence: CASSSMLGEQYF.

To note about this clone: Other DNA sequences in the sample encode the same CDR3. The chain recombines TRBV7-2 with TRBJ2-7, with 9 nucleotides matching TRBD2. V shed 1 base, J shed 4 bases, and the junction held 2 bases outside the gene matches. CDR1 and CDR2 from the germline V gene are SGHTA and FQGNSA. This CDR3 contains 14 residues. The CDR3 DNA reads as TGTGCCAGCAGCTTAGGACTAGCGGCGTACGAGCAGTACTTC. This gives the protein CASSLGLAAYEQYF.

This clone appeared a single time. V usage is TRBV2 and J usage is TRBJ2-7, with 14 nucleotides matching TRBD2. The V and J ends lost 0 bases and 5 bases, in that order; junction bases with no gene match: 6. CDR1 is SNHLY, CDR2 FYNNEI, per germline. The CDR3 is 17 amino acids. DNA of the CDR3: TGTGCCAGCAGTGAAGCCCCGGGACTAGCGGGAGAGCACGAGCAGTACTTC. It encodes CASSEAPGLAGEHEQYF.

The genes are TRBV5-1 and TRBJ1-4; 7 bases fit TRBD1. Unmatched junction bases numbered 10, after V lost 4 bases and J lost 7 bases. Germline loops: CDR1 SGHRS, CDR2 YFSETQ. The CDR3 covers 15 residues. CDR3 coding DNA: TGCGCCAGCAGCCTAGGAGACAGGGCGGCTGAAAAACTGTTTTTT. It codes for CASSLGDRAAEKLFF.

The gene calls are TRBV5-1 and TRBJ2-7; D gene unclear. The V end lost 2 bases, the J end lost 2 bases, and 11 bases lay between the germline ends. From germline, CDR1 is SGHRS and CDR2 YFSETQ. This CDR3 is built from 14 residues. CDR3 residues: CASSFSPGTYEQYF. CDR3 bases: TGCGCCAGCAGCTTTTCCCCCGGAACCTACGAGCAGTACTTC.

A remark on this clone: Other DNA variants within this sample encode the same CDR3. This rearrangement joins TRBV5-1 to TRBJ1-1, with 7 bases matching TRBD1. This CDR3 contains 14 residues. V was clipped by 3 bases and J by 0 bases; unmatched bases: 2. The germline CDR1 and CDR2 sequences are SGHRS and YFSETQ. The CDR3 region is CASSSTGMNTEAFF. CDR3 DNA sequence: TGCGCCAGCAGCTCGACAGGGATGAACACTGAAGCTTTCTTT.

V is TRBV5-1 and J is TRBJ2-5, with D tentatively TRBD1 (6 bases). CDR1 and CDR2 (germline): SGHRS, YFSETQ. The CDR3 consists of 13 residues. Trimming removed 1 base at V and 5 bases at J, with 9 bases between. CDR3 in amino acids: CASSLYRAETQYF. CDR3 DNA: TGCGCCAGCAGCTTGTACAGGGCGGAGACCCAGTACTTC.

This chain joins TRBV4-1 and TRBJ2-1; D may be TRBD1 or TRBD2 (5 bases each). Germline CDR1 and CDR2: MGHRA and YSYEKL. The CDR3 covers 16 residues. Trimming took off 5 bases at V and 1 base at J, with 15 bases between the two ends. The CDR3 reads CASSKYRDGSYNEQFF. CDR3 sequence (DNA): TGCGCCAGCAGCAAATACCGGGACGGGTCCTACAATGAGCAGTTCTTC.